The text below deals with one T cell receptor (beta chain). This clone's antigen is unknown. Base qualities were left out, and no much larger clone turns up one base away. Only healthy Caucasian donors were included. Libraries were made using 5' RACE. Instrument on record: Illumina HiSeq 2000. A universal primer binding site was added through template switching, and the final cDNA carried a unique molecular identifier so that TCR cDNA molecules could be counted accurately. First-strand cDNA for TCR alpha and beta chains was synthesized from specific primers in the conserved constant-segment region. Each cDNA library was double barcoded, with a SMART-Mk sample barcode plus Illumina barcodes, to control for contamination. TruSeq adapter sequences, together with Illumina sample barcodes, were added in two successive PCR steps. Sequencing of the TCR alpha and beta cDNA libraries was done on the Illumina HiSeq platform using custom primers. The original pipeline was this. MiGEC was used to process raw reads and extract unique molecular identifiers, and MiXCR was used to find CDR3 positions. Recombination models were inferred per individual with the repgenHMM and IGoR tools using an EM algorithm. The analysis of shared clonotypes was done with the tcR package in R, with sharing normalized by the product of cloneset sizes. To study raw recombination free of thymic and clonal selection effects, out-of-frame nonproductive sequences were analyzed. In-frame beta chains were kept once TCRdb had trimmed the public reads at Q25 with fastp and called clones with MiXCR. Each CDR3 protein gets just one entry, which takes the most common genes and DNA from the rows behind it. The V and J calls reflect TCRdb's pipeline rather than the authors' work. This sample has 1.5 million to 2 million distinct CDR3 sequences in its table, and about 30% of those were observed once. The ten largest make up 0.25% to 0.3% of the sample.

Reading the germline V gene (reference sequence) gives CDR1 DFQATT and CDR2 SNEGSKA. Compared with germline, V lacks 3 bases and J lacks 5 bases; bases without a gene match: 7. The cysteine opens and the phenylalanine closes a CDR3 of 14 amino acids. The read is trimmed to its CDR3 DNA, 42 bases read in frame from base 1. These data are taken from a study of identical twins (dated by TCRdb to the mid-2010s). Notes on the research overall: TCR alpha and beta repertoires from monozygotic twins, unrelated adults of various ages and cord blood were deep-sequenced to test whether fetal clonotypes persist. Replicate twin experiments were performed at different times using different library preparation protocols to rule out contamination. Study-wide findings and limitations: A weaker excess of twin sharing was found in beta out-of-frame sequences because the signal-to-noise ratio was lowered by fewer shared sequences. Abundant cord blood beta clonotypes carried fewer insertions; young adult naive repertoires showed a weaker similar trend, while memory repertoires showed none. In monozygotic twins, recombination models systematically underestimated out-of-frame TCR alpha sharing, but the models matched the sharing seen between unrelated individuals. Compared with coincidental sharing between unrelated individuals, an excess of low generation-probability sequences was observed among out-of-frame TCR alpha sequences shared between twins. Zero-insertion analyses could be partly confounded by invariant T cells such as MAIT and iNKT, although diverse VJ usage argued against such confounding for most clonotypes. Conclusions relied on cross-sectional statistical analysis, since the same donors could not be followed over many years.

The receptor comes from a newborn girl in good health. Sequencing was carried out using cord blood. The chain was built from TRBV20-1 and TRBJ2-5, with TRBD2 identical over 9 junction bases. The CDR3 region has the sequence CSARGGRAGETQYF. The nucleotide sequence reads as follows: TGCAGTGCTAGGGGCGGGAGGGCCGGGGAGACCCAGTACTTC.